The clone carrying this T cell receptor beta chain was seen more than once but under ten times. Its antigen remains unknown. In TCRdb, the RT-PCR reads were re-called with MiXCR into one record per CDR3 protein. The sample contains approximately 530,000 distinct CDR3 sequences, roughly 7.9% of which appear only once. This sample was included in a study of response to subunit inactivated influenza vaccine. Notes on the study in general: The authors suggested that every seasonal influenza vaccination recruits few new T cells.

Deletions cut 1 base from V and 2 bases from J, with 13 bases between. This CDR3 has 16 amino acids. Germline V gene data show CDR1 as LGHNA and CDR2 as YNFKEQ. This receptor was taken from a man aged 50-75 years who received an inactivated influenza vaccine. V gene TRBV4-2 combines with J gene TRBJ2-3; maybe TRBD2 (5 bases). Specimen: PBMCs from blood, collected roughly 24 months after vaccination. The CDR3 nucleotides read TGTGCCAGCAGCCAAGGAGGGCGACAAAACACAGATACGCAGTATTTT. Encoded protein: CASSQGGRQNTDTQYF.